The next 15 T cell receptor beta chains were all read from a single sample in a study of blood T cell repertoires in COVID-19. The repertoire was sequenced with immunoSEQ multiplex PCR; TCRdb's copy has only in-frame clones and lacks some. The sample yields some 130,000 clones, 85% to 90% seen once. The specimen sequenced was peripheral blood. Every receptor here comes from a man aged 50 to 60 with active or convalescent COVID-19.

The chain combines TRBV7-2 with TRBJ2-5; 7 bases match TRBD1. The CDR3 sequence is 14 residues long. Trimming took 6 bases from V and 2 from J; bases not matched to a gene: 6. Germline assignment: CDR1 SGHTA and CDR2 FQGNSA. CDR3 region: CASRPGQPQETQYF. CDR3 nucleotide sequence: TGTGCCAGCAGGCCGGGACAGCCGCAAGAGACCCAGTACTTC.

V and J are TRBV5-4 and TRBJ2-2, with D unresolved. V lost 0 bases to trimming and J lost 4 bases, with 7 bases between them. From germline, CDR1 is SGHNT and CDR2 YYREEE (reference sequence). The CDR3 totals 14 residues. The CDR3 protein is CASSLARVTGELFF. DNA for the CDR3: TGTGCCAGCAGCTTGGCGCGCGTCACCGGGGAGCTGTTTTTT.

This chain uses TRBV3-1 (or the pseudogene TRBV3-2) with TRBJ1-2; the match to TRBD1 covers 7 bases. After removal of 4 bases from V and 8 bases from J, the junction contained 7 bases not matched to a gene. The CDR3 covers 13 residues. The V gene's germline CDR1 is LGHDT and CDR2 YNNKEL (reference sequence). CDR3 amino acids: CASSLTTGVGYTF. CDR3 coding DNA: TGTGCCAGCAGCCTTACTACAGGGGTGGGCTACACCTTC.

CDR3 sequence (DNA): TGCAGCGTTGGTAGACAAACTAATGAAAAACTGTTTTTT. This gives the protein CSVGRQTNEKLFF. The genes are TRBV29-1 and TRBJ1-4; D gene ambiguous. The CDR3 totals 13 residues. Trimming took 4 bases from V and 1 from J, leaving 7 bases between them. Germline CDR1 is SQVTM and CDR2 is ANQGSEA.

The chain carries TRBV25-1 and TRBJ2-3; 8 nucleotides agree with TRBD2. V lost 6 bases to trimming and J lost 2 bases; unmatched junction nucleotides: 7. CDR1 is MGHDK, CDR2 SYGVNS, per germline. The CDR3 contains 15 residues. In DNA, the CDR3 is TGTGCCAGCAGCCAGCGCGGGAGGTTCACAGATACGCAGTATTTT. Translation: CASSQRGRFTDTQYF.

The chain couples TRBV20-1 to TRBJ2-7, with 16 nucleotides matching TRBD2. CDR1 DFQATT and CDR2 SNEGSKA come from the germline V gene (reference sequence). This CDR3 has 17 residues. V trimming: 3 bases; J trimming: 6 bases; junction bases outside the gene matches: 11. CDR3 sequence: CSASGPGLAGGLAEQYF. The CDR3 DNA reads TGCAGTGCTAGTGGTCCGGGACTAGCGGGAGGGCTTGCCGAGCAGTACTTC.

The J gene is TRBJ2-5, the V gene TRBV2, with D tentatively TRBD2 (6 bases). The V end was cut by 7 bases, the J end by 2 bases, with 17 bases between. There are 15 residues in the CDR3. Germline V CDR1 and CDR2: SNHLY, FYNNEI. This CDR3 is CASKRGGSPQETQYF. The CDR3, as DNA: TGTGCCAGCAAGCGAGGAGGGAGCCCTCAAGAGACCCAGTACTTC.

The CDR3 loop is CASSESGGYNEQFF. The CDR3 nucleotides are TGTGCCAGCAGTGAGAGCGGGGGTTACAATGAGCAGTTCTTC. The chain joins TRBV6-1 to TRBJ2-1; 8 bases agree with TRBD2. The germline V gene encodes CDR1 MNHNS and CDR2 SASEGT. V was pared by 3 bases and J by 4 bases, with 2 bases of the junction left unmatched. This CDR3 has 14 amino acids.

This clone was detected only a few times. The V gene is TRBV3-1 (or the pseudogene TRBV3-2), the J gene TRBJ2-6; D possibly corresponds to TRBD1 (6 bases). The CDR3 spans 16 residues. The germline V gene encodes CDR1 LGHDT and CDR2 YNNKEL (reference sequence). V lost 7 bases to trimming and J lost 1 base, with 14 bases between them. The CDR3 loop reads CASMPGDNSGANVLTF. CDR3 sequence (DNA): TGTGCCAGCATGCCAGGGGATAATTCTGGGGCCAACGTCCTGACTTTC.

The gene calls are TRBV5-5 and TRBJ2-1; 8 bases are shared with TRBD1. CDR1 is SGHKS and CDR2 is YYEKEE in the germline V gene (reference sequence). The CDR3 extends over 17 amino acids. After removal of 2 bases from V and 5 bases from J, the junction contained 12 bases not matched to a gene. The CDR3 DNA reads TGTGCCAGCAGCTTTCTCCCAGGGGGCCTCTCGAACAATGAGCAGTTCTTC. Translating it yields CASSFLPGGLSNNEQFF.

The V gene is TRBV29-1, the J gene TRBJ2-1; the match to TRBD2 covers 13 bases. The CDR3 spans 13 residues. Germline assignment: CDR1 SQVTM and CDR2 ANQGSEA. Trimming took 4 bases from V and 10 from J; bases not matched to a gene: 4. This CDR3 is CSVAGTSGKEQFF. CDR3 sequence (DNA): TGCAGCGTTGCCGGGACTAGCGGGAAAGAGCAGTTCTTC.

The rearrangement links TRBV5-6 to TRBJ1-2; 7 bases agree with TRBD1. CDR1 and CDR2 from the germline V gene are SGHDT and YYEEEE. The CDR3 consists of 15 residues. The ends lost 6 bases at V and 3 bases at J; junction bases unmatched: 11. The CDR3 here is CASTLGGQFDYGYTF. The CDR3 DNA sequence: TGTGCCAGCACCTTAGGGGGACAGTTCGACTATGGCTACACCTTC.

The V and J genes are TRBV18 and TRBJ2-3, with 8 bases matching TRBD1. V lost 3 bases, J lost 3 bases, and 5 bases stayed unmatched. Germline V gives CDR1 KGHSH, CDR2 LQKENI. The CDR3 sequence is 15 residues long. CDR3 sequence reads: CASSPRGRATDTQYF. CDR3 coding DNA: TGTGCCAGCTCACCCAGGGGGCGGGCGACAGATACGCAGTATTTT.

This chain connects TRBV11-2 to TRBJ2-7; TRBD1 might be the D (6 bases). The CDR3 has 16 amino acids. V shed 3 bases and J shed 3 bases, with 18 bases lying between them. Per the germline V gene, CDR1 is SGHAT and CDR2 is FQNNGV. The CDR3 reads CASSFPVVGQNYEQYF. The CDR3 DNA is TGTGCCAGCAGCTTTCCGGTAGTCGGACAGAACTACGAGCAGTACTTC.

This chain connects TRBV6-2 or TRBV6-3 to TRBJ2-7; 13 positions match TRBD2. Trimming removed 4 bases from V and 6 bases from J; junction bases left unmatched: 6. Germline values: CDR1 MNHEY, CDR2 SVGEGT. The CDR3 length is 15 residues. CDR3 DNA: TGTGCCAGCAGTTCCCCCGGACTAGCGGGAGTCGAGCAGTACTTC. Protein sequence: CASSSPGLAGVEQYF.